The T cell receptor (beta chain) under discussion was sequenced for a study of blood T cells in healthy people across ages. Study-level results: Whereas aged donors had fewer naive CD4+ cells, long-lived donors had more of them and higher diversity. Not knowing donor CMV status may have confounded expanded clonotype changes.

A second roughly 6 to 11 cycle PCR used barcoded and J-beta primers. TCRdb ran MiXCR on the 5' RACE reads and lists one entry per CDR3 protein. The table includes hundreds of thousands of distinct CDR3 sequences, 45% to 60% detected once. About this clonotype: Its antigen is undetermined.

The origin of this receptor is a man in his sixties in good health. The specimen was blood.

This chain's CDR3 is CASSLGGVGDEQYF. The CDR3 DNA is TGTGCCAGCAGCCTAGGAGGGGTCGGCGACGAGCAGTACTTC. This chain connects TRBV7-8 to TRBJ2-7; tentative D call: TRBD2 (6 bases). V was trimmed by 5 bases and J by 5 bases, leaving 16 bases between them. The CDR3 sequence is 14 residues long. CDR1 and CDR2 (germline): SGHVS, FQNEAQ.